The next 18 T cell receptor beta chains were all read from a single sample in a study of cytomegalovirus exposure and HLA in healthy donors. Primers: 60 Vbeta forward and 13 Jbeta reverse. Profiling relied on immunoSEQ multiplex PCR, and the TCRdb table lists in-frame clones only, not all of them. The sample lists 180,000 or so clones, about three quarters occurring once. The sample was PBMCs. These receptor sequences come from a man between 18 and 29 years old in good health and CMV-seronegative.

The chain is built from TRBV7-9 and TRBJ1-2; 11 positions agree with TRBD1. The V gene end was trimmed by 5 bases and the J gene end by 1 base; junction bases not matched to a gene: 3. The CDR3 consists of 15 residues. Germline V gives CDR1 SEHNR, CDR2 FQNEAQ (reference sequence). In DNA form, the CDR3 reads TGTGCCAGCAGCGGACAGGGGGCGGTTAACTATGGCTACACCTTC. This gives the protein CASSGQGAVNYGYTF.

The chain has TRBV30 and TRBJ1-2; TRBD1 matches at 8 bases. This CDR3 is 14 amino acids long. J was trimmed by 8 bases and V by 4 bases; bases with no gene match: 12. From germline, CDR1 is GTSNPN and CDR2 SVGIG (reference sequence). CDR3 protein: CAWTVQGGIWGYTF. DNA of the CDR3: TGTGCCTGGACAGTACAGGGGGGGATTTGGGGCTACACCTTC.

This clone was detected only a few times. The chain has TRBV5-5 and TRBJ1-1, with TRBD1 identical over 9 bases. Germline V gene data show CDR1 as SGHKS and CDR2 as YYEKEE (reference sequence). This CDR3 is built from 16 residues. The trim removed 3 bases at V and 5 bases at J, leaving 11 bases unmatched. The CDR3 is CASSYVYRGQRTEAFF. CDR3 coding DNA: TGTGCCAGCAGCTACGTCTACAGGGGGCAGAGGACTGAAGCTTTCTTT.

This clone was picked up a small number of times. The CDR3 spells CASSRTGRVNTEAFF. DNA of the CDR3: TGTGCCAGCAGTCGTACTGGTCGGGTGAACACTGAAGCTTTCTTT. The chain uses TRBV28 and TRBJ1-1; D remains ambiguous. CDR3 length: 15 amino acids. The germline CDR1 and CDR2 sequences are MDHEN and SYDVKM. With 5 bases removed from V and 0 bases from J, the gap between germline ends came to 13 bases.

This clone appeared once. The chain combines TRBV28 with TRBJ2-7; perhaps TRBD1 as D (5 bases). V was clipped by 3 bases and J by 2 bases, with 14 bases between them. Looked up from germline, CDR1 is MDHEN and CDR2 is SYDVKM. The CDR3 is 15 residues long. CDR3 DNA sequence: TGTGCCAGCAGTTTCAGCAGGGTAATAACCTACGAGCAGTACTTC. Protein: CASSFSRVITYEQYF.

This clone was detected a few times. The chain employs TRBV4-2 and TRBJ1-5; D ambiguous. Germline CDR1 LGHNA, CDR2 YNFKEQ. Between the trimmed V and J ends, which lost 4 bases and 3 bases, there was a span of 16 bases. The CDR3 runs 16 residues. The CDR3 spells CASSPSSRQANQPQHF. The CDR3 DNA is TGTGCCAGCAGCCCCTCAAGCCGTCAAGCCAATCAGCCCCAGCATTTT.

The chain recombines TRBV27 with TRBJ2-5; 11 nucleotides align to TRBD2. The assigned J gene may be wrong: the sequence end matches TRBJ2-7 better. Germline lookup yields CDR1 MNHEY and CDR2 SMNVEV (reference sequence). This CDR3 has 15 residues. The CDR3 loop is CASSRGLAGSYEQYF. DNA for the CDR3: TGTGCCAGCAGCCGCGGACTAGCGGGTTCCTACGAGCAGTACTTC.

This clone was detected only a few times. In DNA, the CDR3 is TGTGCCAGCAGCCTGCCCGGGACAGCGCGGTTCTTC. This sequence encodes CASSLPGTARFF. The chain is built from TRBV7-3 and TRBJ2-1; 7 bases match TRBD1. V dropped 5 bases and J dropped 15; count of bases not matched to a gene: 10. Germline CDR1 SGHTA, CDR2 FQGTGA. The CDR3 extends over 12 amino acids. Full variable domain (rest looked up from reference TRBV7-3 and TRBJ2-1): GAGVSQTPSNKVTEKGKYVELRCDPISGHTALYWYRQSLGQGPEFLIYFQGTGAADDSGLPNDRFFAVRPEGSVSTLKIQRTERGDSAVYLCASSLPGTARFFGPGTRLTVL.

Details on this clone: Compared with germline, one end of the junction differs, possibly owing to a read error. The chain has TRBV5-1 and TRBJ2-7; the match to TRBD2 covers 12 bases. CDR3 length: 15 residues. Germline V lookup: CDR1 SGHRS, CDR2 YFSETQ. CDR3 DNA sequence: TGCGCCAGCAGCTATGCTTCTAGCGGGAGGGCTTGGTCCCTTTTC. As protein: CASSYASSGRAWSLF. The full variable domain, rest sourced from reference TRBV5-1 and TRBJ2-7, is KAGVTQTPRYLIKTRGQQVTLSCSPISGHRSVSWYQQTPGQGLQFLFEYFSETQRNKGNFPGRFSGRQFSNSRSEMNVSTLELGDSALYLCASSYASSGRAWSLFGPGTRLTVT.

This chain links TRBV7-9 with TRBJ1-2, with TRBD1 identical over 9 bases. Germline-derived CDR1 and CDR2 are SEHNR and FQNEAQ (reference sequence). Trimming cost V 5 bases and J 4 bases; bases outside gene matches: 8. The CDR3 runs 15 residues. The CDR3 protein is CASSAFSTGGYGYTF. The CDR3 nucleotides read TGTGCCAGCAGCGCTTTCTCGACAGGGGGCTATGGCTACACCTTC.

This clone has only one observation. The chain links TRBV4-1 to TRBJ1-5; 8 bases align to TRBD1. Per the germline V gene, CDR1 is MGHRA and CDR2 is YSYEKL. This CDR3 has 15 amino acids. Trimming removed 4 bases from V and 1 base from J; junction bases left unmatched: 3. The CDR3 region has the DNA TGCGCCAGCAGCCCTAGACAGGGGAGCAATCAGCCCCAGCATTTT. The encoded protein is CASSPRQGSNQPQHF.

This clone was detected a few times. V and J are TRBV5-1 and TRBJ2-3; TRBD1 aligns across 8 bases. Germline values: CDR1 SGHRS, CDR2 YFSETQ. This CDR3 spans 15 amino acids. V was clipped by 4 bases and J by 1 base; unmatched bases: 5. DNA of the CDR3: TGCGCCAGCAGCCCTGGACAGGGCCGCACAGATACGCAGTATTTT. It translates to CASSPGQGRTDTQYF.

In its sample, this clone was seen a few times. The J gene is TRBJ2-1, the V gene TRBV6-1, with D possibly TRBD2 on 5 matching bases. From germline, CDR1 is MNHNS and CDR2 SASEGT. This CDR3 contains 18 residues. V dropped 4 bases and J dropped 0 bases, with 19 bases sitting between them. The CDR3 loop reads CASSVLKWTLSSYNEQFF. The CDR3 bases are TGTGCCAGCAGTGTGTTAAAATGGACTCTCAGCTCCTACAATGAGCAGTTCTTC.

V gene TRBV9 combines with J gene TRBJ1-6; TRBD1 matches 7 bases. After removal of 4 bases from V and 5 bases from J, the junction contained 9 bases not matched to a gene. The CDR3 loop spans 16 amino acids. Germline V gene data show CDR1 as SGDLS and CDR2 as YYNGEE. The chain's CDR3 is CASSFRLTGDNSPLHF. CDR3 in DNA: TGTGCCAGCAGCTTTCGACTTACAGGGGATAATTCACCCCTCCACTTT. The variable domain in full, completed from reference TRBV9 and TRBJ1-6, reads DSGVTQTPKHLITATGQRVTLRCSPRSGDLSVYWYQQSLDQGLQFLIQYYNGEERAKGNILERFSAQQFPDLHSELNLSSLELGDSALYFCASSFRLTGDNSPLHFGNGTRLTVT.

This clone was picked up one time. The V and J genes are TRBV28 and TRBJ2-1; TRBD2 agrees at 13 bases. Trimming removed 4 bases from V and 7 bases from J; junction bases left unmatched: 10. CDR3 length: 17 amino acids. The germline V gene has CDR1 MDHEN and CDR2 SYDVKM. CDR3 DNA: TGTGCCAGCAGTTCCACTGGACTAGCGGGAGCCGAGAATGAGCAGTTCTTC. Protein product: CASSSTGLAGAENEQFF.

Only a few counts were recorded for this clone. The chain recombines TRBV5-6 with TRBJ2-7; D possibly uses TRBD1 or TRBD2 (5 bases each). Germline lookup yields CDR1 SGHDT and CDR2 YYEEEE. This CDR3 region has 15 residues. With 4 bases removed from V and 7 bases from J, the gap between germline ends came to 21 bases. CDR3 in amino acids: CASSLGPTLSGEQYF. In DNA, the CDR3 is TGTGCCAGCAGCCTGGGACCGACTCTCTCGGGGGAGCAGTACTTC.

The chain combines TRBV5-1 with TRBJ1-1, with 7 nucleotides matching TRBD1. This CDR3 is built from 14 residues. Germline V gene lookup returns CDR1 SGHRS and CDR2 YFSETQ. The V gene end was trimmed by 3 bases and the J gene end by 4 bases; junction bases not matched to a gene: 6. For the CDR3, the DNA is TGCGCCAGCAGCTCCGGGACAGCAGGCACTGAAGCTTTCTTT. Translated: CASSSGTAGTEAFF.

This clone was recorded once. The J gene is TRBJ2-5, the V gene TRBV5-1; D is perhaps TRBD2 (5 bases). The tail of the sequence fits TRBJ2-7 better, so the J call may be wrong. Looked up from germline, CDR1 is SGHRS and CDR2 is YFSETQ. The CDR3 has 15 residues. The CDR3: CASREEAPPSYEQYF. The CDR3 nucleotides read TGCGCCAGCAGGGAGGAGGCCCCCCCCTCCTACGAGCAGTACTTC.